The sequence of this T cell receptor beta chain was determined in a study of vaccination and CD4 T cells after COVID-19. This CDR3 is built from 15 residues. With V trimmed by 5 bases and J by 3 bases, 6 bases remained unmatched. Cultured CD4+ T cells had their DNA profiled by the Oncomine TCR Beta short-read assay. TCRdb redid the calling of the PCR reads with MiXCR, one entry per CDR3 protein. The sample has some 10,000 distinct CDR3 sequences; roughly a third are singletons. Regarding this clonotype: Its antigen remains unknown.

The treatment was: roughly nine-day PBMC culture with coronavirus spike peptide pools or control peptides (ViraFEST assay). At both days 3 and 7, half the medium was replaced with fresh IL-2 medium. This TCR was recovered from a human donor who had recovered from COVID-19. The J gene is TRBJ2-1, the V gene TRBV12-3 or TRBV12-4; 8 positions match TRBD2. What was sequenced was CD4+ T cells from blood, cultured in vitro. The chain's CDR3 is CASSRGAGGYNEQFF. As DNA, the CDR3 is TGTGCCAGCAGTCGTGGGGCGGGGGGCTACAATGAGCAGTTCTTC.